These 18 T cell receptor beta chains were sequenced from one sample in a study of blood T cell repertoires in COVID-19. Sequencing used immunoSEQ multiplex PCR; TCRdb keeps in-frame clones, though not all of them. The data contain some 120,000 clones, about 89% of them singletons. What was sequenced was peripheral blood. Source of these receptors: a man aged 40-55 years with acute or convalescent COVID-19.

The V call is TRBV5-4, the J call TRBJ2-1; 9 bases are a match to TRBD2. The V segment lost 1 base and the J segment 9 bases; nucleotides outside the gene matches: 5. Germline CDR1 reads SGHNT; CDR2 reads YYREEE (reference sequence). There are 14 residues in the CDR3. The CDR3 spells CASSLPSGMGEQFF. The CDR3 bases are TGTGCCAGCAGCTTGCCTAGCGGGATGGGTGAGCAGTTCTTC.

This clone was counted once. The chain employs TRBV4-2 and TRBJ2-1; 10 bases line up with TRBD2. The CDR3 contains 16 residues. Trimming cost V 6 bases and J 7 bases; bases outside gene matches: 12. In germline, CDR1 is LGHNA, CDR2 YNFKEQ. The CDR3 here is CASSRSLAGQGNEQFF. The CDR3, as DNA: TGTGCCAGCAGTCGGTCACTAGCGGGGCAGGGGAATGAGCAGTTCTTC.

V and J are TRBV30 and TRBJ1-1, with D uncertain. The V gene's germline CDR1 is GTSNPN and CDR2 SVGIG (reference sequence). The germline V and J ends were trimmed by 2 bases and 0 bases, with 4 bases remaining between them. The CDR3 sequence is 12 residues long. Written as DNA, the CDR3 is TGTGCCTGGAGTCTAGTGAACACTGAAGCTTTCTTT. Translation gives CAWSLVNTEAFF.

The rearrangement joins TRBV4-2 to TRBJ2-7; maybe TRBD1 (6 bases). V lost 3 bases to trimming and J lost 4 bases, with 16 bases between them. The CDR3 is 15 residues long. Germline V gene lookup returns CDR1 LGHNA and CDR2 YNFKEQ. The CDR3 spells CASSQARGNGYEQYF. CDR3 nucleotides: TGTGCCAGCAGCCAGGCTAGGGGGAATGGGTACGAGCAGTACTTC.

The DNA of the CDR3 is TGTGCCGGAGCTTTAGCTAACTATGGCTACACCTTC. It yields the protein CAGALANYGYTF. The genes are TRBV2 and TRBJ1-2; D is ambiguous. Trimming shortened V by 11 bases and J by 0 bases, and 10 bases separated the two germline ends. From germline, CDR1 is SNHLY and CDR2 FYNNEI. The CDR3 length is 12 residues.

The chain combines TRBV5-4 with TRBJ2-5, with D tentatively TRBD1 (7 bases). Germline V gene data show CDR1 as SGHNT and CDR2 as YYREEE (reference sequence). CDR3 length: 13 amino acids. V lost 5 bases to trimming and J lost 5 bases, with 13 bases between them. This CDR3 is CASSRDSGETQYF. In DNA form, the CDR3 reads TGTGCCAGCAGTAGGGACAGCGGGGAGACCCAGTACTTC.

The chain couples TRBV9 to TRBJ2-3, with TRBD2 identical over 8 bases. Unmatched junction bases numbered 2, after V lost 0 bases and J lost 5 bases. The CDR3 has 14 residues. Germline CDR1 reads SGDLS; CDR2 reads YYNGEE. The CDR3 region is CASSVAAGVDTQYF. The CDR3 DNA reads as TGTGCCAGCAGCGTAGCAGCGGGAGTAGATACGCAGTATTTT.

This sequence joins TRBV3-1 (or the pseudogene TRBV3-2) and TRBJ2-3; 7 bases are a match to TRBD1. This CDR3 is built from 15 residues. Germline values: CDR1 LGHDT, CDR2 YNNKEL (reference sequence). Losses at the gene ends were 1 base for V and 2 bases for J; bases not matched to a gene: 3. CDR3 loop: CASSQVRGPTDTQYF. The CDR3 DNA is TGTGCCAGCAGCCAAGTTAGGGGGCCCACAGATACGCAGTATTTT.

The rearrangement links TRBV2 to TRBJ1-1; 9 positions agree with TRBD1. This CDR3 comprises 12 residues. From germline, CDR1 is SNHLY and CDR2 FYNNEI. Trimming cost V 10 bases and J 5 bases; bases outside gene matches: 5. CDR3 region: CATNRGRTEAFF. The DNA of the CDR3 is TGTGCCACTAACAGGGGGCGGACTGAAGCTTTCTTT.

The chain joins TRBV10-3 to TRBJ2-7, with 7 positions matching TRBD2. This CDR3 comprises 15 residues. Germline CDR1 is ENHRY and CDR2 is SYGVKD. J was trimmed by 2 bases and V by 6 bases; bases with no gene match: 10. CDR3: CAIRAGEAGTYEQYF. The CDR3 DNA reads TGTGCCATCAGGGCCGGGGAAGCGGGAACCTACGAGCAGTACTTC.

The chain is built from TRBV30 and TRBJ2-7; D is perhaps TRBD2 (5 bases). The CDR3 is 12 amino acids. Trimming removed 3 bases from V and 2 bases from J, with 8 bases in between. Germline CDR1 is GTSNPN and CDR2 is SVGIG (reference sequence). The CDR3 protein is CAWRASTYEQYF. For the CDR3, the DNA is TGTGCCTGGAGGGCTAGCACCTACGAGCAGTACTTC.

The sample holds one count of this clone. This sequence joins TRBV2 and TRBJ2-1; a possible D gene is TRBD2 (6 bases). The CDR3 spans 13 residues. Germline V gives CDR1 SNHLY, CDR2 FYNNEI. With 5 bases removed from V and 6 bases from J, the gap between germline ends came to 11 bases. The CDR3 coding sequence is TGTGCCAGCAGTAAGGAGGGCCTCAATGAGCAGTTCTTC. The encoded protein is CASSKEGLNEQFF.

This clone has only a few counts. V and J are TRBV19 and TRBJ1-2; no reliable D call. V was pared by 5 bases and J by 8 bases, with 18 bases between. From germline, CDR1 is LNHDA and CDR2 SQIVND (reference sequence). There are 14 residues in the CDR3. The CDR3 nucleotides read TGTGCCAGTAGTCACCGGGCCCTCGGAGGAGGCTACACCTTC. Residues: CASSHRALGGGYTF.

This clone was detected a few times. The chain couples TRBV10-2 to TRBJ1-4; 8 positions match TRBD1. V was pared by 6 bases and J by 1 base, with 4 bases of the junction left unmatched. The CDR3 length is 15 residues. CDR1 is WSHSY, CDR2 SAAADI, per germline. CDR3 amino acids: CASRVTGGTNEKLFF. CDR3 bases: TGCGCCAGCAGGGTAACAGGGGGAACTAATGAAAAACTGTTTTTT.

This chain uses TRBV12-3 or TRBV12-4 with TRBJ1-1; D unclear. The CDR3 length is 12 residues. V was cut by 7 bases and J by 5 bases, with 11 bases left in between. The CDR3 bases are TGTGCCAGCACCTTGGCGAGGACTGAAGCTTTCTTT. Translated: CASTLARTEAFF.

CDR3 nucleotide sequence: TGTGCCAGCAGCCAAGATTACCAGAGGACAGGGGGGGACTATGGCTACACCTTC. Translation gives CASSQDYQRTGGDYGYTF. This chain uses TRBV14 with TRBJ1-2, with 10 bases identical to TRBD1. J gave up 3 bases and V 0 bases, and 10 bases lay outside the gene matches. Germline values: CDR1 SGHDN, CDR2 FVKESK. The CDR3 covers 18 residues.

This sequence joins TRBV27 and TRBJ1-2; 10 bases map to TRBD1. CDR1 and CDR2 (germline): MNHEY, SMNVEV (reference sequence). The junction had 10 bases not matched to a gene; V was cut back by 4 bases and J by 8 bases. The CDR3 totals 15 residues. Written as DNA, the CDR3 is TGTGCCAGCAGTTCCTTAGACAGGGGGCTTCGGGGCTACACCTTC. It translates to CASSSLDRGLRGYTF.

V gene TRBV11-3 combines with J gene TRBJ1-1, with 7 bases identical to TRBD1. V trimming: 6 bases; J trimming: 1 base; junction bases outside the gene matches: 8. The germline CDR1 and CDR2 sequences are SGHNT and YENEEA. The length of the CDR3 is 15 residues. The CDR3 sequence is CASSSTTGSNTEAFF. Written as DNA, the CDR3 is TGTGCCAGCAGTTCAACGACAGGGTCGAACACTGAAGCTTTCTTT. The variable domain in full, with the rest retrieved from reference TRBV11-3 and TRBJ1-1, is EAGVVQSPRYKIIEKKQPVAFWCNPISGHNTLYWYLQNLGQGPELLIRYENEEAVDDSQLPKDRFSAERLKGVDSTLKIQPAELGDSAVYLCASSSTTGSNTEAFFGQGTRLTVV.